This TCR beta chain appears in the sequencing data of a study of cytomegalovirus exposure and HLA in healthy donors. Study-wide results and limits: The listing of 150 to 200 TCR beta chains classed them as cytomegalovirus-associated.

The V gene's germline CDR1 is SGHNT and CDR2 YENEEA. CDR3 size: 16 residues. V lost 2 bases, J lost 1 base, and 11 bases lay in between. The assay was immunoSEQ multiplex PCR, and TCRdb's table has in-frame clones only and misses some. The data contain some 70,000 clones, more than 95% of them seen just once; the ten biggest clones take up around 2.2%. A word on this clone: Its matching antigen is unknown.

The genes are TRBV11-3 and TRBJ2-2; D might be TRBD1 (8 bases). Sequenced sample: PBMCs. The receptor was isolated from a man younger than 35 in good health and CMV-seronegative. The CDR3 here is CASSLSGTGNTGELFF. The CDR3 DNA is TGTGCCAGCAGCTTAAGCGGGACAGGGAACACCGGGGAGCTGTTTTTT.